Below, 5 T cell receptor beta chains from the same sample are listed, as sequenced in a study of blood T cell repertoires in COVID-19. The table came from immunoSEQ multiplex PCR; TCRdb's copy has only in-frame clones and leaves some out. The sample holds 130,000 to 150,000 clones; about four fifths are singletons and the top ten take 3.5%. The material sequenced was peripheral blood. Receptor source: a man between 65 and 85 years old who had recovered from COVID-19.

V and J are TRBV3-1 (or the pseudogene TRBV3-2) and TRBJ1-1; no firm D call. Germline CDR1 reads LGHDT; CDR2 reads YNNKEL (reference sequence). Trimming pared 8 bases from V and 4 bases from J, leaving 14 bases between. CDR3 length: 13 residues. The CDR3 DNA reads TGTGCCAGCCGGTCGGCGGGTCTCACTGAAGCTTTCTTT. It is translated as CASRSAGLTEAFF.

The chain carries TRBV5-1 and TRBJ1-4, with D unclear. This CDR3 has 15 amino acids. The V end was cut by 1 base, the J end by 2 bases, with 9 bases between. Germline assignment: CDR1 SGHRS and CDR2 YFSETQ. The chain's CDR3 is CASSLTPSTNEKLFF. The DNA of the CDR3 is TGCGCCAGCAGCTTGACACCCTCGACTAATGAAAAACTGTTTTTT.

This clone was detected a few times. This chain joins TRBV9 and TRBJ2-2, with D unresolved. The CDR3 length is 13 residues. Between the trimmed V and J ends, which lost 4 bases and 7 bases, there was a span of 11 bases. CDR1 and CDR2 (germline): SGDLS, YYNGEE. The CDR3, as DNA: TGTGCCAGCAGCCCCCAAACGGGCGGGGAGCTGTTTTTT. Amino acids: CASSPQTGGELFF.

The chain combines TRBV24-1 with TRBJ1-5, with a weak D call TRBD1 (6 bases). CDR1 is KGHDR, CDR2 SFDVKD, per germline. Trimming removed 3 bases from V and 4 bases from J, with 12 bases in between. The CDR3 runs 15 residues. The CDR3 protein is CATSDKNRENQPQHF. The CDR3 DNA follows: TGTGCCACCAGTGATAAGAACAGGGAGAATCAGCCCCAGCATTTT.

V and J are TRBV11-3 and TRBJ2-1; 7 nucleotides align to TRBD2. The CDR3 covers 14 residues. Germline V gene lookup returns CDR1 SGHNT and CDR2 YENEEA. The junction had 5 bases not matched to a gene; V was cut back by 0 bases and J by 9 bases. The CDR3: CASSLDPAGVEQFF. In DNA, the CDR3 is TGTGCCAGCAGCTTAGATCCCGCGGGGGTTGAGCAGTTCTTC. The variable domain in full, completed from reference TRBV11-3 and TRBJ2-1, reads EAGVVQSPRYKIIEKKQPVAFWCNPISGHNTLYWYLQNLGQGPELLIRYENEEAVDDSQLPKDRFSAERLKGVDSTLKIQPAELGDSAVYLCASSLDPAGVEQFFGPGTRLTVL.